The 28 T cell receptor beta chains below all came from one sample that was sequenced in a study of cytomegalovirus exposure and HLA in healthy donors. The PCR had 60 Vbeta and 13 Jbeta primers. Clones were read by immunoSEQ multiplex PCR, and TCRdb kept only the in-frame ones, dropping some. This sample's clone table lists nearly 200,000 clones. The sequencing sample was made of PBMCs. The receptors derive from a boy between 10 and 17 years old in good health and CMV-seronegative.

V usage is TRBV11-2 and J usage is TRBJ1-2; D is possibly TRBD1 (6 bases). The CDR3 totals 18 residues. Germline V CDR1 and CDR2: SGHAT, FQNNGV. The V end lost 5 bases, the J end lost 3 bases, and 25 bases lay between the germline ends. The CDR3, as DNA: TGTGCCAGCAGCCTCTCATTCCCCCGTACAGGGCTGGACTATGGCTACACCTTC. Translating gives CASSLSFPRTGLDYGYTF.

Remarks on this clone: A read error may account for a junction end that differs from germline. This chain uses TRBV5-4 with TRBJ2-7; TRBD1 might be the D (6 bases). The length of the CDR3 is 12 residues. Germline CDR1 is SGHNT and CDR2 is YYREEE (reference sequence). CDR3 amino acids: CASSPGEGTRHF. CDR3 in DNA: TGTGCCAGCAGCCCCGGTGAAGGGACAAGGCACTTC. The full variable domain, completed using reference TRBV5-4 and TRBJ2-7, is ETGVTQSPTHLIKTRGQQVTLRCSSQSGHNTVSWYQQALGQGPQFIFQYYREEENGRGNFPPRFSGLQFPNYSSELNVNALELDDSALYLCASSPGEGTRHFGPGTRLTVT.

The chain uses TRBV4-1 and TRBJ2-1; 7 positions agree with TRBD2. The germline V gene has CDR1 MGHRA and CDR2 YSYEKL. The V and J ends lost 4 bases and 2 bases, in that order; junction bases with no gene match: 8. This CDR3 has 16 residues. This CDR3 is CASSRGSGGTYNEQFF. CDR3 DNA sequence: TGCGCCAGCAGCCGAGGCTCGGGGGGAACCTACAATGAGCAGTTCTTC.

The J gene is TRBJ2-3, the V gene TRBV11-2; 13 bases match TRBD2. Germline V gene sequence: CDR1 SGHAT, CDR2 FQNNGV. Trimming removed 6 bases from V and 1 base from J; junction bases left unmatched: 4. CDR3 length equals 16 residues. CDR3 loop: CASRGLAGTRTDTQYF. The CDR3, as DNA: TGTGCCAGCAGGGGACTAGCGGGGACCCGCACAGATACGCAGTATTTT.

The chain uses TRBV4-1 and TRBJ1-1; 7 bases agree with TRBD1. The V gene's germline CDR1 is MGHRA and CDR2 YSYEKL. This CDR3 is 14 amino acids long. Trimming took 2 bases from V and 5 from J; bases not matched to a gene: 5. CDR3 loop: CASSQQGVGTEAFF. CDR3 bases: TGCGCCAGCAGCCAACAGGGGGTTGGTACTGAAGCTTTCTTT.

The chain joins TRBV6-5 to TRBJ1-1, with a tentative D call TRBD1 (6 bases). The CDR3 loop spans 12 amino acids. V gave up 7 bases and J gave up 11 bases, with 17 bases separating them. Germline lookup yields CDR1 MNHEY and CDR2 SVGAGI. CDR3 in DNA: TGTGCCAGCAATAACCGGGACAAGCGGGCTTTCTTT. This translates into CASNNRDKRAFF.

The CDR3 is CASNPAGGRETQYF. DNA for the CDR3: TGTGCCAGTAACCCGGCCGGGGGGCGAGAGACCCAGTACTTC. The chain links TRBV19 to TRBJ2-5; TRBD2 is a possible D gene (7 bases). Trimming took off 7 bases at V and 4 bases at J, with 16 bases between the two ends. This CDR3 is 14 amino acids long. Germline lookup yields CDR1 LNHDA and CDR2 SQIVND (reference sequence). The variable domain in full, completed from reference TRBV19 and TRBJ2-5, reads DGGITQSPKYLFRKEGQNVTLSCEQNLNHDAMYWYRQDPGQGLRLIYYSQIVNDFQKGDIAEGYSVSREKKESFPLTVTSAQKNPTAFYLCASNPAGGRETQYFGPGTRLLVL.

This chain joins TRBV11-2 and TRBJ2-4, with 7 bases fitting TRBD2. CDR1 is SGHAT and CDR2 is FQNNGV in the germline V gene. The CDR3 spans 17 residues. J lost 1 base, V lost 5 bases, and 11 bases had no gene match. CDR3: CASSPLKRGLAKNIQYF. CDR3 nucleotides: TGTGCCAGCAGCCCTCTTAAGCGGGGACTGGCCAAAAACATTCAGTACTTC.

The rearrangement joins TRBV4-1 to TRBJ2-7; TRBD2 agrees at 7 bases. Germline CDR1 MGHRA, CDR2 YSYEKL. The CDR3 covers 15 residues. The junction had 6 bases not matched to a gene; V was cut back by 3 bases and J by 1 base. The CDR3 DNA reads TGCGCCAGCAGCCACGGGACTACGGGGTCCTACGAGCAGTACTTC. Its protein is CASSHGTTGSYEQYF.

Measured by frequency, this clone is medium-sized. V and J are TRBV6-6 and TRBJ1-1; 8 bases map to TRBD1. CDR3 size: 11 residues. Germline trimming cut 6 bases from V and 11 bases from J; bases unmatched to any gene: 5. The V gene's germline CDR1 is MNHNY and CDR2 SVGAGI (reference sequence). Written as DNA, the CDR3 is TGTGCCAGCAGGGGACAGGTCCAGGCTTTCTTT. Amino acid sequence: CASRGQVQAFF.

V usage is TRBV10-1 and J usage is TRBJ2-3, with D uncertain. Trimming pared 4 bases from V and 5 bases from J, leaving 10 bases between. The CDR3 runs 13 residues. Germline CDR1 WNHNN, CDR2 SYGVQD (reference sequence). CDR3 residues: CASSGVPGDTQYF. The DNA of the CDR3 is TGCGCCAGCAGTGGTGTCCCCGGAGATACGCAGTATTTT.

In DNA form, the CDR3 reads TGCGCCAGCAGCTTGTACGGGGGTCTCACAGATACGCAGTATTTT. This codes for CASSLYGGLTDTQYF. The V and J genes are TRBV5-1 and TRBJ2-3; a weak D match, TRBD2 (6 bases). Germline assignment: CDR1 SGHRS and CDR2 YFSETQ. CDR3 length: 15 residues. V dropped 1 base and J dropped 2 bases, with 11 bases sitting between them.

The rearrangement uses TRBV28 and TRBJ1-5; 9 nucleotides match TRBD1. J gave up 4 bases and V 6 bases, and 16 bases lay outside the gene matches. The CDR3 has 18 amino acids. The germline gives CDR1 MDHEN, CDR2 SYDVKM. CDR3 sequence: CASSPGQGGLVFNQPQHF. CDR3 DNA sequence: TGTGCCAGCAGCCCGGGACAGGGAGGCCTAGTGTTTAATCAGCCCCAGCATTTT.

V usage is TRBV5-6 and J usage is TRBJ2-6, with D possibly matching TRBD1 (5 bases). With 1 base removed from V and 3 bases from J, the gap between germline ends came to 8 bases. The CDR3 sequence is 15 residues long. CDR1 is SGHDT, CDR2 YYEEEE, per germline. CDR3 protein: CASSLQGGGANVLTF. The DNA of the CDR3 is TGTGCCAGCAGCTTGCAGGGTGGTGGGGCCAACGTCCTGACTTTC.

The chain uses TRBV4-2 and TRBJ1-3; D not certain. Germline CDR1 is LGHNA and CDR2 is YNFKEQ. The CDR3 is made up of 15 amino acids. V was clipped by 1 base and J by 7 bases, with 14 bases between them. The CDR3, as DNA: TGTGCCAGCAGCCAAGCGGGGAGTTCTAAGAACACCATATATTTT. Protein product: CASSQAGSSKNTIYF.

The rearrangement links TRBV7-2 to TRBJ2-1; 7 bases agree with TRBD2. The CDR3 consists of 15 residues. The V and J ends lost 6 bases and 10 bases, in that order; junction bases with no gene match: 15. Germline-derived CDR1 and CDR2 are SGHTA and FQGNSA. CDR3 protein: CASRTGAGTRGEQFF. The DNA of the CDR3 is TGTGCCAGCAGAACCGGGGCCGGGACGCGGGGGGAGCAGTTCTTC.

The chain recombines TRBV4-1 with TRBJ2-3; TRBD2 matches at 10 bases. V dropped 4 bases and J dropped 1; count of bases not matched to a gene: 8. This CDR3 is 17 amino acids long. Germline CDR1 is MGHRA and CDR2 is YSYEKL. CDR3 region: CASSRPGLAGGTDTQYF. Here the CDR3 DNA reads TGCGCCAGCAGCCGCCCGGGTCTAGCGGGGGGCACAGATACGCAGTATTTT.

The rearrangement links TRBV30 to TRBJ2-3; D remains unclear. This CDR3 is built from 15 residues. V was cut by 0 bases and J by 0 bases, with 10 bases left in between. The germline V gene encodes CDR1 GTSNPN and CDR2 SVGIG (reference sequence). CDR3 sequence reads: CAWSVQTTSTDTQYF. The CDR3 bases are TGTGCCTGGAGTGTACAGACAACTAGCACAGATACGCAGTATTTT.

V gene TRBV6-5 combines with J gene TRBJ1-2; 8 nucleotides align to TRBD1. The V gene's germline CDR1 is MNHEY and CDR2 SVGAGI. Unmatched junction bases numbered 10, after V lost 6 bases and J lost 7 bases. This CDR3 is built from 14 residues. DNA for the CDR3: TGTGCCAGCAGACCTTTCCAGGGGGCTATTGGCTACACCTTC. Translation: CASRPFQGAIGYTF.

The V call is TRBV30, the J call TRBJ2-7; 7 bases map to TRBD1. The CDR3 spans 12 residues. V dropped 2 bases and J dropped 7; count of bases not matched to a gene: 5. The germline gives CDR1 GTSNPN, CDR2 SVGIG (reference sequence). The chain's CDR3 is CAWSPTGVEQYF. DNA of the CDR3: TGTGCCTGGAGTCCCACAGGGGTGGAGCAGTACTTC.

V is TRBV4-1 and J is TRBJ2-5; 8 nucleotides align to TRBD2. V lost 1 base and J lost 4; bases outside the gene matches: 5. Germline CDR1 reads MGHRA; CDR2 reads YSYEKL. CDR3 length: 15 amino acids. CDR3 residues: CASSQAGRGGETQYF. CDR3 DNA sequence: TGCGCCAGCAGCCAAGCTGGACGGGGGGGAGAGACCCAGTACTTC.

The CDR3 reads CASSEGQGPGETQYF. The CDR3 DNA reads as TGTGCCAGCAGTGAAGGCCAGGGTCCAGGAGAGACCCAGTACTTC. The gene calls are TRBV6-1 and TRBJ2-5; the D gene is possibly TRBD1 (5 bases). There are 15 residues in the CDR3. V gave up 1 base and J gave up 4 bases, with 13 bases separating them. Germline CDR1 and CDR2: MNHNS and SASEGT.

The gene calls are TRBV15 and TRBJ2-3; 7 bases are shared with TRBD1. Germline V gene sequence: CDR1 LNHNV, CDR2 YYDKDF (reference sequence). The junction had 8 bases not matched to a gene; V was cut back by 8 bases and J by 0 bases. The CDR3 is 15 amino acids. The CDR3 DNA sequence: TGTGCCACCGGATTTACAGGGGAGAGCACAGATACGCAGTATTTT. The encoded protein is CATGFTGESTDTQYF.

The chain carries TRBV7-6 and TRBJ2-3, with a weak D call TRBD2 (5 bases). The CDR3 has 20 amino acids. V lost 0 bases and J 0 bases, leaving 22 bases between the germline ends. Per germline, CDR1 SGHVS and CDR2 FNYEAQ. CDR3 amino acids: CASSLAPGADSSHSTDTQYF. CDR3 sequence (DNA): TGTGCCAGCAGCTTAGCGCCGGGCGCGGACTCTAGCCATAGCACAGATACGCAGTATTTT.

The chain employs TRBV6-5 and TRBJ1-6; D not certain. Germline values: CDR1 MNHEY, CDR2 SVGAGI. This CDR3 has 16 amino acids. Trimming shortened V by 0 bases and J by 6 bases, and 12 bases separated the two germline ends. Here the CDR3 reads CASSYSNHGFNSPLHF. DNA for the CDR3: TGTGCCAGCAGTTACTCGAACCACGGGTTTAATTCACCCCTCCACTTT.

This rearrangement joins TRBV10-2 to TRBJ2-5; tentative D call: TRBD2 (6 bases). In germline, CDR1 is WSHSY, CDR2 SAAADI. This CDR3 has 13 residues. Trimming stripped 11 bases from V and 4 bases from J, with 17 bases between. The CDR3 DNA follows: TGCGCCGGAACGGAGGGAATCGGAGAGACCCAGTACTTC. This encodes CAGTEGIGETQYF.

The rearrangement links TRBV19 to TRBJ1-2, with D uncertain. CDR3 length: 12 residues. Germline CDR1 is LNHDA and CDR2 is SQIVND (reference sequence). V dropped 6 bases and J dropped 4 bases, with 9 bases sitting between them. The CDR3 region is CASRSAGYGYTF. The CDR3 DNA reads TGTGCCAGTAGGTCGGCAGGCTATGGCTACACCTTC.

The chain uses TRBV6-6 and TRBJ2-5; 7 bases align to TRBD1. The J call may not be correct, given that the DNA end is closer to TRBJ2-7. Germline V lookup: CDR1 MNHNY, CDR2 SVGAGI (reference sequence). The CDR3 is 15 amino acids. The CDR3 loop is CASSFGQVISYEQYF. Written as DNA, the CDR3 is TGTGCCAGCAGTTTCGGACAGGTGATCTCCTACGAGCAGTACTTC.